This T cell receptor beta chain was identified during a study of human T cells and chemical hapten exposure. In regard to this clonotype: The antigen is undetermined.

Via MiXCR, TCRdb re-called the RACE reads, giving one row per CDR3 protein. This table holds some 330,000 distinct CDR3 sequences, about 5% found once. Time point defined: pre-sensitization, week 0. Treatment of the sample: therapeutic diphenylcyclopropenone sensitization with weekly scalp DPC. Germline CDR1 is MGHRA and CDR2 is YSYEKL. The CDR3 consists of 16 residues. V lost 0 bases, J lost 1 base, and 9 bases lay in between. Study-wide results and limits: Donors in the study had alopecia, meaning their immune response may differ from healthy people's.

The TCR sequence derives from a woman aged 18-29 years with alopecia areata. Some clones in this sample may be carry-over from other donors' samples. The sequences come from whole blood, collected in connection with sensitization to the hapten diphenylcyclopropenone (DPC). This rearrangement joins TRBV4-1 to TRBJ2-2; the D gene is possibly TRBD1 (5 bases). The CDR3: CASSQDGAGNTGELFF. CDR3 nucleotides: TGCGCCAGCAGCCAAGATGGGGCAGGGAACACCGGGGAGCTGTTTTTT.